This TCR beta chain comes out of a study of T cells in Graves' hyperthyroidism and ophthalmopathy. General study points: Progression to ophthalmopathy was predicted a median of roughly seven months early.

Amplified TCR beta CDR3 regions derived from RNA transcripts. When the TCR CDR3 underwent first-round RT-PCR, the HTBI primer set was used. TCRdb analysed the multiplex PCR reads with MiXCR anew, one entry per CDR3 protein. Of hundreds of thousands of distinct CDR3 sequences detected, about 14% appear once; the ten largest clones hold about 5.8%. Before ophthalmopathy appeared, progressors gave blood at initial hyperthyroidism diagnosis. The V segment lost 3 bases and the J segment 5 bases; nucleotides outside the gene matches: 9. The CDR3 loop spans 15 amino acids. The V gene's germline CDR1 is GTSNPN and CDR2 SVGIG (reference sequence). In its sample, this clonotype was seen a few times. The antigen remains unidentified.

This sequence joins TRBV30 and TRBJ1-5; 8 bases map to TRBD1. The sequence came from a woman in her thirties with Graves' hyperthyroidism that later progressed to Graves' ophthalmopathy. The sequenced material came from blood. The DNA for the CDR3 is TGTGCCTGGAGCCGTACCCCGACAGGGGATCAGCCCCAGCATTTT. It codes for CAWSRTPTGDQPQHF.